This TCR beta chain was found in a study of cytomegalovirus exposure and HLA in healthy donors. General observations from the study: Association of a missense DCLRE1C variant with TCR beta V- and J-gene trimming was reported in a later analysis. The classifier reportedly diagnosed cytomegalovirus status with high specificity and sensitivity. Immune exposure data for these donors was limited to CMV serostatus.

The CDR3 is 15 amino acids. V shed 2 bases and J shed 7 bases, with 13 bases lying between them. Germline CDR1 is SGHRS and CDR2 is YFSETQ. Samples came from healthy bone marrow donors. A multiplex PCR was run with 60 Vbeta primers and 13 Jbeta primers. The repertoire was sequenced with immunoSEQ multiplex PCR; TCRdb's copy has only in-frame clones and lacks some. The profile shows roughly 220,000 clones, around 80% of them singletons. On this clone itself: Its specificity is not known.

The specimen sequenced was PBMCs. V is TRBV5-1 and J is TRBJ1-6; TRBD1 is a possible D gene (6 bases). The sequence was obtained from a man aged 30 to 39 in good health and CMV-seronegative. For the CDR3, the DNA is TGCGCCAGCAGCTTAGACACAGGGAACAATTCACCCCTCCACTTT. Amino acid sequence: CASSLDTGNNSPLHF.